The 27 T cell receptor beta chains listed next were all sequenced from one sample in a study of blood T cell repertoires in COVID-19. Generated by immunoSEQ multiplex PCR, the TCRdb table keeps only in-frame clones and is missing some. The table includes more than 85,000 clones, roughly 81% detected once. The sequencing sample was made of peripheral blood. These receptors were collected from a woman aged 70-85 years with acute or convalescent COVID-19.

This clone came up once. The chain has TRBV27 and TRBJ1-1; D call uncertain. The CDR3 spans 13 residues. Germline assignment: CDR1 MNHEY and CDR2 SMNVEV (reference sequence). V was cut by 6 bases and J by 5 bases, with 13 bases left in between. CDR3 coding DNA: TGTGCCAGCAGCAAGACCATGCGGACTGAAGCTTTCTTT. It codes for CASSKTMRTEAFF.

The chain uses TRBV2 and TRBJ1-6; possible D gene TRBD1, 5 bases. V was cut by 5 bases and J by 5 bases, with 13 bases left in between. This CDR3 comprises 15 residues. Germline CDR1 SNHLY, CDR2 FYNNEI. For the CDR3, the DNA is TGTGCCAGCAGTTCTCGGGGGGGAGATAATTCACCCCTCCACTTT. Translating gives CASSSRGGDNSPLHF.

The chain carries TRBV7-8 and TRBJ2-5; possible D gene TRBD2, 5 bases. CDR1 is SGHVS and CDR2 is FQNEAQ in the germline V gene. V dropped 5 bases and J dropped 1 base, with 14 bases sitting between them. This CDR3 spans 15 amino acids. CDR3 protein: CASSLSGVFQETQYF. As DNA, the CDR3 is TGTGCCAGCAGCCTCTCCGGGGTTTTCCAAGAGACCCAGTACTTC.

The genes are TRBV7-2 and TRBJ1-2, with D unclear. V lost 3 bases and J 4 bases, leaving 12 bases between the germline ends. The CDR3 spans 14 residues. CDR1 SGHTA and CDR2 FQGNSA come from the germline V gene. The CDR3 loop reads CASSLGPEAYGYTF. CDR3 in DNA: TGTGCCAGCAGCTTGGGCCCAGAAGCCTATGGCTACACCTTC.

This chain uses TRBV7-2 with TRBJ1-2; 7 bases are a match to TRBD1. Trimming at V came to 5 bases and at J to 7 bases, leaving 7 bases not matched to a gene. CDR3 length: 13 amino acids. CDR1 is SGHTA and CDR2 is FQGNSA in the germline V gene. The CDR3 sequence: CASSKDRDPGYTF. As DNA, the CDR3 is TGTGCCAGCAGCAAAGACAGGGACCCTGGCTACACCTTC.

This clone was observed a single time. The chain couples TRBV9 to TRBJ1-1; D uncertain. Germline V gene data show CDR1 as SGDLS and CDR2 as YYNGEE. CDR3 size: 16 residues. V was clipped by 0 bases and J by 5 bases, with 17 bases between them. The CDR3 DNA reads as TGTGCCAGCAGCGTAGGGGCGGGGAGAGTTGGTACTGAAGCTTTCTTT. Translated: CASSVGAGRVGTEAFF. The full variable domain, with the rest looked up from reference TRBV9 and TRBJ1-1, is DSGVTQTPKHLITATGQRVTLRCSPRSGDLSVYWYQQSLDQGLQFLIQYYNGEERAKGNILERFSAQQFPDLHSELNLSSLELGDSALYFCASSVGAGRVGTEAFFGQGTRLTVV.

The J gene is TRBJ1-2, the V gene TRBV15; 8 bases agree with TRBD1. Trimming took 0 bases from V and 6 from J; bases not matched to a gene: 6. The germline V gene has CDR1 LNHNV and CDR2 YYDKDF (reference sequence). CDR3 size: 15 residues. CDR3 nucleotide sequence: TGTGCCACCAGCAGAGATCGGGACAGGACGGATGGCTACACCTTC. The encoded protein is CATSRDRDRTDGYTF. Using reference TRBV15 and TRBJ1-2 for the parts outside the CDR3, the full variable domain is DAMVIQNPRYQVTQFGKPVTLSCSQTLNHNVMYWYQQKSSQAPKLLFHYYDKDFNNEADTPDNFQSRRPNTSFCFLDIRSPGLGDTAMYLCATSRDRDRTDGYTFGSGTRLTVV.

This chain joins TRBV5-6 and TRBJ2-1, with D perhaps matching TRBD2 (6 bases). CDR3 length: 16 residues. V dropped 4 bases and J dropped 1 base, with 15 bases sitting between them. Germline values: CDR1 SGHDT, CDR2 YYEEEE. The CDR3 sequence: CASSLGGPLSYNEQFF. As DNA, the CDR3 is TGTGCCAGCAGCCTAGGAGGGCCTCTGTCCTACAATGAGCAGTTCTTC.

The chain joins TRBV11-3 to TRBJ2-2; no definite D call. Germline V gene data show CDR1 as SGHNT and CDR2 as YENEEA. The V gene lost 4 bases and the J gene lost 5 bases, with 8 bases spanning the gap. This CDR3 contains 13 residues. This CDR3 reads CASSSSRTGELFF. DNA of the CDR3: TGTGCCAGCAGCTCCTCGAGGACCGGGGAGCTGTTTTTT.

The V gene is TRBV28, the J gene TRBJ1-3, with D possibly being TRBD1 (6 bases). Trimming took 2 bases from V and 0 from J, leaving 11 bases between them. Germline V gene sequence: CDR1 MDHEN, CDR2 SYDVKM. This CDR3 region has 16 residues. The CDR3 loop reads CASSLGGLYSGNTIYF. The CDR3 coding sequence is TGTGCCAGCAGTTTAGGGGGCCTCTACTCTGGAAACACCATATATTTT.

The gene calls are TRBV24-1 and TRBJ1-6; tentative D call: TRBD1 (6 bases). Germline values: CDR1 KGHDR, CDR2 SFDVKD. V lost 0 bases, J lost 5 bases, and 10 bases lay in between. This CDR3 has 16 amino acids. The DNA for the CDR3 is TGTGCCACCAGTGATTTGGTCCCAGGGGATAATTCACCCCTCCACTTT. Residues: CATSDLVPGDNSPLHF.

This chain connects TRBV27 to TRBJ2-1; TRBD2 is a possible D gene (5 bases). The germline CDR1 and CDR2 sequences are MNHEY and SMNVEV (reference sequence). V lost 3 bases and J lost 0, with 12 bases in between. CDR3 length equals 16 residues. The CDR3: CASSFGGSSSYNEQFF. The DNA for the CDR3 is TGTGCCAGCAGTTTCGGCGGGTCGAGCTCCTACAATGAGCAGTTCTTC.

The J gene is TRBJ1-2, the V gene TRBV30; no clear D gene. V was pared by 0 bases and J by 4 bases, with 12 bases between. Germline values: CDR1 GTSNPN, CDR2 SVGIG (reference sequence). CDR3 length: 14 amino acids. The CDR3 sequence: CAWSVQTPSYGYTF. CDR3 nucleotide sequence: TGTGCCTGGAGTGTTCAGACACCCTCCTATGGCTACACCTTC.

The chain is built from TRBV20-1 and TRBJ2-7; TRBD2 agrees at 11 bases. The CDR3 covers 14 residues. The J segment lost 1 base and the V segment lost 3 bases, leaving 2 bases of the junction unmatched. Germline V gene data show CDR1 as DFQATT and CDR2 as SNEGSKA (reference sequence). In DNA, the CDR3 is TGCAGTGCTAGTGTAGCGGGAGGGTCCTACGAGCAGTACTTC. Residues: CSASVAGGSYEQYF.

The chain recombines TRBV19 with TRBJ2-1; 13 bases agree with TRBD2. Germline V CDR1 and CDR2: LNHDA, SQIVND (reference sequence). This CDR3 region has 16 residues. V lost 3 bases, J lost 8 bases, and 7 bases stayed unmatched. In DNA form, the CDR3 reads TGTGCCAGTAGTATGACGGGACTAGCGGGACAGGATGAGCAGTTCTTC. It specifies CASSMTGLAGQDEQFF.

This clone has only one observation. The chain employs TRBV4-3 and TRBJ2-1; TRBD1 matches 10 bases. Germline CDR1 LGHNA, CDR2 YSLEER. Germline trimming cut 1 base from V and 3 bases from J; bases unmatched to any gene: 6. The CDR3 has 17 residues. The CDR3 region is CASSQGIGTGDYNEQFF. Here the CDR3 DNA reads TGCGCCAGCAGCCAAGGTATCGGGACAGGGGACTACAATGAGCAGTTCTTC.

The chain is built from TRBV11-2 and TRBJ2-3; D gene ambiguous. The germline CDR1 and CDR2 sequences are SGHAT and FQNNGV. V lost 4 bases and J 4 bases, leaving 9 bases between the germline ends. The CDR3 runs to 13 residues. CDR3 sequence (DNA): TGTGCCAGCAGCTATATGCTAGCAGATACGCAGTATTTT. Translated: CASSYMLADTQYF.

The V call is TRBV2, the J call TRBJ2-3; TRBD2 agrees at 9 bases. This CDR3 comprises 17 residues. The V segment lost 2 bases and the J segment 3 bases; nucleotides outside the gene matches: 9. Germline V gives CDR1 SNHLY, CDR2 FYNNEI. The CDR3: CASSELGPSGTTDTQYF. In nucleotides, the CDR3 is TGTGCCAGCAGTGAACTTGGGCCTAGCGGGACGACAGATACGCAGTATTTT.

The CDR3 spells CASSGVVDDYSNQPQHF. DNA of the CDR3: TGTGCCAGCAGCGGGGTGGTGGACGATTATAGCAATCAGCCCCAGCATTTT. The rearrangement links TRBV27 to TRBJ1-5; no definite D call. The length of the CDR3 is 17 residues. Trimming took 6 bases from V and 0 from J, leaving 18 bases between them. Germline V gene data show CDR1 as MNHEY and CDR2 as SMNVEV (reference sequence).

The chain couples TRBV7-2 to TRBJ2-5; a weak D match, TRBD1 (6 bases). The length of the CDR3 is 14 residues. Germline values: CDR1 SGHTA, CDR2 FQGNSA. The V end lost 3 bases, the J end lost 3 bases, and 11 bases lay between the germline ends. CDR3 in DNA: TGTGCCAGCAGCTTCCGGACAGAGGAAGAGACCCAGTACTTC. Translating it yields CASSFRTEEETQYF.

The rearrangement uses TRBV2 and TRBJ2-7; tentative D call: TRBD1 (5 bases). V lost 1 base and J lost 4, with 14 bases in between. The CDR3 has 15 residues. The germline gives CDR1 SNHLY, CDR2 FYNNEI. The DNA of the CDR3 is TGTGCCAGCAGTGAAGGCGTAGGGGCTCTGTACGAGCAGTACTTC. Encoded protein: CASSEGVGALYEQYF.

The chain combines TRBV28 with TRBJ2-5; 7 bases map to TRBD2. CDR1 and CDR2 (germline): MDHEN, SYDVKM. Germline trimming cut 5 bases from V and 2 bases from J; bases unmatched to any gene: 8. The length of the CDR3 is 15 residues. The CDR3: CASSLLGLEQETQYF. The CDR3 DNA reads TGTGCCAGCAGTCTCCTCGGACTAGAACAAGAGACCCAGTACTTC.

The chain carries TRBV4-1 and TRBJ2-1; weak D call: TRBD2 (5 bases). The CDR3 consists of 16 residues. V was clipped by 6 bases and J by 2 bases, with 17 bases between them. Germline loops: CDR1 MGHRA, CDR2 YSYEKL. The CDR3 DNA follows: TGCGCCAGCAGTCCCGGGAACCGTTCACCCTACAATGAGCAGTTCTTC. Protein sequence: CASSPGNRSPYNEQFF.

This chain connects TRBV2 to TRBJ1-6, with 8 positions matching TRBD1. CDR3 length: 16 amino acids. CDR1 SNHLY and CDR2 FYNNEI come from the germline V gene. Unmatched junction bases numbered 13, after V lost 6 bases and J lost 9 bases. The DNA of the CDR3 is TGTGCCAGCAGCCGCTTGGACAGGGACGATGGTTCACCCCTCCACTTT. Its translation: CASSRLDRDDGSPLHF. The full variable domain, completed using reference TRBV2 and TRBJ1-6, is EPEVTQTPSHQVTQMGQEVILRCVPISNHLYFYWYRQILGQKVEFLVSFYNNEISEKSEIFDDQFSVERPDGSNFTLKIRSTKLEDSAMYFCASSRLDRDDGSPLHFGNGTRLTVT.

The V call is TRBV7-9, the J call TRBJ2-1; TRBD2 aligns across 9 bases. CDR1 and CDR2 (germline): SEHNR, FQNEAQ (reference sequence). Trimming cost V 6 bases and J 8 bases; bases outside gene matches: 11. The CDR3 consists of 15 residues. DNA of the CDR3: TGTGCCAGCAGTCTCATCGGGACTAGCTTCTATGAGCAGTTCTTC. As protein: CASSLIGTSFYEQFF. The entire variable domain, with the rest obtained from reference TRBV7-9 and TRBJ2-1, is as follows: DTGVSQNPRHKITKRGQNVTFRCDPISEHNRLYWYRQTLGQGPEFLTYFQNEAQLEKSRLLSDRFSAERPKGSFSTLEIQRTEQGDSAMYLCASSLIGTSFYEQFFGPGTRLTVL.

The V and J genes are TRBV5-5 and TRBJ2-7, with 8 bases identical to TRBD1. The V gene's germline CDR1 is SGHKS and CDR2 YYEKEE (reference sequence). This CDR3 is built from 14 residues. V shed 4 bases, J shed 4 bases, and the junction held 7 bases outside the gene matches. The CDR3 bases are TGTGCCAGCAGCGATGACAGGGGCGTGTACGAGCAGTACTTC. Its protein is CASSDDRGVYEQYF.

V usage is TRBV2 and J usage is TRBJ1-2; 8 bases are a match to TRBD1. Germline loops: CDR1 SNHLY, CDR2 FYNNEI. V shed 5 bases and J 4 bases; nucleotides not matched to a gene: 6. The CDR3 extends over 14 amino acids. The CDR3 spells CASSPGDRLYGYTF. The CDR3 coding sequence is TGTGCCAGCAGTCCTGGGGACAGGCTCTATGGCTACACCTTC.